This TCR beta chain was recorded in a study of response to subunit inactivated influenza vaccine. Germline lookup yields CDR1 SQVTM and CDR2 ANQGSEA. V lost 2 bases to trimming and J lost 0 bases; unmatched junction nucleotides: 1. CDR3 length equals 13 residues. MiXCR was run by TCRdb on the RT-PCR reads, yielding one entry per CDR3 protein. The sample contains 500,000 to 600,000 distinct CDR3 sequences, approximately 15% of which appear only once. The sample here was CD4+ T cells sorted from PBMCs, taken less than 30 months after vaccination. This TCR was sampled from a man between 50 and 69 years old who received an inactivated influenza vaccine. The rearrangement links TRBV29-1 to TRBJ2-7; 7 bases align to TRBD1. In nucleotides, the CDR3 is TGCAGCGTTGAAAACAGGGGCTCCTACGAGCAGTACTTC. Its protein product is CSVENRGSYEQYF.